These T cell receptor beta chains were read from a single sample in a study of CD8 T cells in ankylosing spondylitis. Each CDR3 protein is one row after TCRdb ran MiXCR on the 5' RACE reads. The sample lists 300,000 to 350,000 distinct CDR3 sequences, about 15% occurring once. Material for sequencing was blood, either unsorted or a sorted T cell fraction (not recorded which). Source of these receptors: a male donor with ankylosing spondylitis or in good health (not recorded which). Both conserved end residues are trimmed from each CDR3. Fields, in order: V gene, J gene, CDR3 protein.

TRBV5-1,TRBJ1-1,ASSRDIQNTEAF
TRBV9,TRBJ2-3,ASSPREPDTQY
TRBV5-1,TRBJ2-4,ASSLAGTQNIQY
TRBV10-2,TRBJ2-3,ASSEVYYTDTQY
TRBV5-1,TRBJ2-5,ASSLAPGTVKETQY
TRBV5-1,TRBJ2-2,ASSLSPLEGELF
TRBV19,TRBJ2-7,ASSIGRAYEQY
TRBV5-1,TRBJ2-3,ASSHGLAGGPGDTQY
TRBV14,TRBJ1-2,ASAREQNYGYT
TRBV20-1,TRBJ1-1,SARDLGNTEAF
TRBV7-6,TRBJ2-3,ASSLVGAGTDTQY
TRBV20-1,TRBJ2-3,SAPRTGRLSTDTQY
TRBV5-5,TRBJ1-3,ASSFLVRAGNTIY
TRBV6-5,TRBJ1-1,ASSSRRQAGTEAF
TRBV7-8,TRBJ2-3,ASRLNYLGDTDTQY
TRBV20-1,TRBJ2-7,SARGPWGDGYEQY